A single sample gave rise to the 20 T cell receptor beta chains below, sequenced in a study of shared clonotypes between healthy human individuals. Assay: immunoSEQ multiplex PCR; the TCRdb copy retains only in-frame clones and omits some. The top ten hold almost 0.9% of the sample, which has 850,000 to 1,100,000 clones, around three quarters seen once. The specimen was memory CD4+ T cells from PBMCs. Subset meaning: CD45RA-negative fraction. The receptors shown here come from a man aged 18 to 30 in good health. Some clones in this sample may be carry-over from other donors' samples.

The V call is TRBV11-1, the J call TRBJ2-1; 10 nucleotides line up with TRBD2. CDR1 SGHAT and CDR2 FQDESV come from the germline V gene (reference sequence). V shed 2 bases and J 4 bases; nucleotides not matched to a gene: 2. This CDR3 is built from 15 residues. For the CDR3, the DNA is TGTGCCAGCAGCTTAAAACTAGCGGGATACAATGAGCAGTTCTTC. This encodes CASSLKLAGYNEQFF.

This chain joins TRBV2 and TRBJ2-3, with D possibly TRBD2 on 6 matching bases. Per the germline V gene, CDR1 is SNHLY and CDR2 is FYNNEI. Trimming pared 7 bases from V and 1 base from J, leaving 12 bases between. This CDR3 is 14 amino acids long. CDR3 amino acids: CASTGRMGTDTQYF. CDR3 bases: TGTGCCAGCACAGGGAGGATGGGCACAGATACGCAGTATTTT.

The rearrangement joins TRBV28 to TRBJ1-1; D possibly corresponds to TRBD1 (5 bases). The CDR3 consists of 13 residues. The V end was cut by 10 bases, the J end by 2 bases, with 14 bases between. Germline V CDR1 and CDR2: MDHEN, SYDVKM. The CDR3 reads CATRQSGNTEAFF. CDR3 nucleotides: TGTGCCACCCGACAGTCTGGTAACACTGAAGCTTTCTTT. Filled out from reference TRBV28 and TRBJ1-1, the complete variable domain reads DVKVTQSSRYLVKRTGEKVFLECVQDMDHENMFWYRQDPGLGLRLIYFSYDVKMKEKGDIPEGYSVSREKKERFSLILESASTNQTSMYLCATRQSGNTEAFFGQGTRLTVV.

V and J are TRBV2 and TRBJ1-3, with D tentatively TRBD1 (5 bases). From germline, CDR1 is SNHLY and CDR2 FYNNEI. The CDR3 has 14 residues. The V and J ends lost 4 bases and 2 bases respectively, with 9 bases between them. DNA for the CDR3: TGTGCCAGCAGTGTGGCAGGGACTGGAAACACCATATATTTT. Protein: CASSVAGTGNTIYF. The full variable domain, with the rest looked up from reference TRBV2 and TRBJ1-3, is EPEVTQTPSHQVTQMGQEVILRCVPISNHLYFYWYRQILGQKVEFLVSFYNNEISEKSEIFDDQFSVERPDGSNFTLKIRSTKLEDSAMYFCASSVAGTGNTIYFGEGSWLTVV.

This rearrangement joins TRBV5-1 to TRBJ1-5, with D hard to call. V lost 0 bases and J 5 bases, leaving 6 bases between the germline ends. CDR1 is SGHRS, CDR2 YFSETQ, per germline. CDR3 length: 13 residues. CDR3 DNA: TGCGCCAGCAGCTTGGGTCTGGATCAGCCCCAGCATTTT. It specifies CASSLGLDQPQHF.

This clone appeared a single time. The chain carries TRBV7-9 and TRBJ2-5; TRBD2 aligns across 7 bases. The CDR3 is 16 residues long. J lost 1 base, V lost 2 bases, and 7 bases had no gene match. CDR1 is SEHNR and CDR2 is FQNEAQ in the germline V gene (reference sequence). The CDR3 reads CASSLWASGSQETQYF. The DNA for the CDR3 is TGTGCCAGCAGCTTATGGGCTAGCGGCAGCCAAGAGACCCAGTACTTC. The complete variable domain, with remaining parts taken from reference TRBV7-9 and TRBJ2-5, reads DTGVSQNPRHKITKRGQNVTFRCDPISEHNRLYWYRQTLGQGPEFLTYFQNEAQLEKSRLLSDRFSAERPKGSFSTLEIQRTEQGDSAMYLCASSLWASGSQETQYFGPGTRLLVL.

The CDR3 nucleotides read TGCGCCAGCGGCGAGGTAGCGGGACAGACCGGGGAGCTGTTTTTT. Amino acids: CASGEVAGQTGELFF. The chain is built from TRBV5-1 and TRBJ2-2; tentative D call: TRBD2 (8 bases). The CDR3 runs 15 residues. With 7 bases removed from V and 5 bases from J, the gap between germline ends came to 18 bases. Germline assignment: CDR1 SGHRS and CDR2 YFSETQ.

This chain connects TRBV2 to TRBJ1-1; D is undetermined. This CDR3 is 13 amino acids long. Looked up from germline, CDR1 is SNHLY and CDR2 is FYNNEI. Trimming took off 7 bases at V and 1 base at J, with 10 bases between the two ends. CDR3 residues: CASTLSENTEAFF. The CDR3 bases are TGTGCCAGCACCCTAAGTGAGAACACTGAAGCTTTCTTT.

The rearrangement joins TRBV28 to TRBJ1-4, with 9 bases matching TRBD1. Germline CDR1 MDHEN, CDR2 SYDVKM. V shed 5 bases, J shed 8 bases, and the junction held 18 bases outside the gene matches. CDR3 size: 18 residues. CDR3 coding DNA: TGTGCCAGCAGTACAACCGGGACAGGGAAGGGGTTCGGAGAAAAACTGTTTTTT. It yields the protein CASSTTGTGKGFGEKLFF.

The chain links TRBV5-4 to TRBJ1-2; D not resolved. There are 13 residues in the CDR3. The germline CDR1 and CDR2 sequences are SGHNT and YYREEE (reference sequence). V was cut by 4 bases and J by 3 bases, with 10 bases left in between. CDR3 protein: CASSQKVDYGYTF. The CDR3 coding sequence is TGTGCCAGCAGCCAGAAGGTTGACTATGGCTACACCTTC. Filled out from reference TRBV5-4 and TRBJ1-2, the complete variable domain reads ETGVTQSPTHLIKTRGQQVTLRCSSQSGHNTVSWYQQALGQGPQFIFQYYREEENGRGNFPPRFSGLQFPNYSSELNVNALELDDSALYLCASSQKVDYGYTFGSGTRLTVV.

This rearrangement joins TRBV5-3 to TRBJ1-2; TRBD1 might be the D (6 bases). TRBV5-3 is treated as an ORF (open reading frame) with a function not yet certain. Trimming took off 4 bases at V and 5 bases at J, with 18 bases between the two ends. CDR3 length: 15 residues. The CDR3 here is CARSRTGQTEYGYTF. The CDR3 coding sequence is TGTGCCAGAAGCAGAACCGGACAGACCGAGTATGGCTACACCTTC.

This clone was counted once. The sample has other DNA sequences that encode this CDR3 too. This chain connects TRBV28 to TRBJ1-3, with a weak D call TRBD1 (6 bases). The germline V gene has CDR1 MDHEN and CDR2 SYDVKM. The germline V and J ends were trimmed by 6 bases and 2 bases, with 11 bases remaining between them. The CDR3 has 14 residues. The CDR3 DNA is TGTGCCAGCAGCCCACGGACAGCTGGAAACACCATATATTTT. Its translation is CASSPRTAGNTIYF.

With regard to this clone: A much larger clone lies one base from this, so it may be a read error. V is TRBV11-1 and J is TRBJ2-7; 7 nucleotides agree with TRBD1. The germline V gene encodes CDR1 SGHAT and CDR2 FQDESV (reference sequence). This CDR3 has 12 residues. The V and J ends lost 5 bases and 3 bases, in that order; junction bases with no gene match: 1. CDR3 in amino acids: CASSRDSYEQYF. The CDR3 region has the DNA TGTGCCAGCAGCCGGGACAGCTACGAGCAGTACTTC. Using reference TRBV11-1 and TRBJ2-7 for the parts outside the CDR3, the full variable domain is EAEVAQSPRYKITEKSQAVAFWCDPISGHATLYWYRQILGQGPELLVQFQDESVVDDSQLPKDRFSAERLKGVDSTLKIQPAELGDSAMYLCASSRDSYEQYFGPGTRLTVT.

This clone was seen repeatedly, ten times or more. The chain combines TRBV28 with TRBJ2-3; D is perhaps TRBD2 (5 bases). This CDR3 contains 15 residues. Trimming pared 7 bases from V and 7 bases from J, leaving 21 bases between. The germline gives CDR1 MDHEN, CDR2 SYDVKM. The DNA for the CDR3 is TGTGCCAGCACCAGGACTGGGAGCTTAGGGAATACGCAGTATTTT. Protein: CASTRTGSLGNTQYF.

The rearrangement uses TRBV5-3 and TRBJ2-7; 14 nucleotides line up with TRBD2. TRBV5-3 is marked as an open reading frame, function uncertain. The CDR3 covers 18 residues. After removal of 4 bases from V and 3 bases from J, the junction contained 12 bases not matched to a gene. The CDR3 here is CARSRTSGRSVLGYEQYF. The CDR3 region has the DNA TGTGCCAGAAGCCGGACTAGCGGGAGGAGTGTTCTAGGCTACGAGCAGTACTTC.

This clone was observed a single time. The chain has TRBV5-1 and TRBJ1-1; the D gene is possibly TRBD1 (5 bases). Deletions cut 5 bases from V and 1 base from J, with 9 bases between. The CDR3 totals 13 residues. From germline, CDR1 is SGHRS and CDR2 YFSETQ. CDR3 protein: CASREGPNTEAFF. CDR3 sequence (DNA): TGCGCCAGCAGGGAGGGGCCGAACACTGAAGCTTTCTTT.

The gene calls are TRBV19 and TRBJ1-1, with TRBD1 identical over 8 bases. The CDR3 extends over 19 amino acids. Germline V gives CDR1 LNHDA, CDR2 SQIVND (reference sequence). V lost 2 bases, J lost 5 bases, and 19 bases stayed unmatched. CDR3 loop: CASSIRRPGGLARGTEAFF. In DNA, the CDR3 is TGTGCCAGTAGTATAAGGAGGCCAGGGGGCCTAGCAAGAGGGACTGAAGCTTTCTTT.

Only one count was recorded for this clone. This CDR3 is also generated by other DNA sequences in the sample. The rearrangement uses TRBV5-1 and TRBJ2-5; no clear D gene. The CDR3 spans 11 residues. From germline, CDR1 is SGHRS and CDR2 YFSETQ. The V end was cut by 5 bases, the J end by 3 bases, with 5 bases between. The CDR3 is CASRGEETQYF. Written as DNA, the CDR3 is TGCGCCAGCAGGGGCGAAGAGACCCAGTACTTC.

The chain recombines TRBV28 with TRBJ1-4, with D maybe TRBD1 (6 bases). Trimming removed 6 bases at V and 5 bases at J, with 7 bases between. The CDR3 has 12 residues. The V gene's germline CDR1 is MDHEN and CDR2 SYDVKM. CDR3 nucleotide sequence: TGTGCCAGCAGAAGGGGGAATGAAAAACTGTTTTTT. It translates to CASRRGNEKLFF.

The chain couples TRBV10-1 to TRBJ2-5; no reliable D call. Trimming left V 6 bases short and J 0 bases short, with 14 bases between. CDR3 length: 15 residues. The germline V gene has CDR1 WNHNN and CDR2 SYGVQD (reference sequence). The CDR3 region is CASRRYSLYQETQYF. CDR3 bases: TGCGCCAGCAGGAGGTATAGCCTGTACCAAGAGACCCAGTACTTC.